Below, 25 T cell receptor beta chains from the same sample are listed, as sequenced in a study of T-cell reconstitution after alpha-beta-depleted transplantation in children. Notes on the study in general: The main origin of T-cell counts and diversity one year after transplant was newly produced T cells.

No antigen has been identified for these receptors. Preparation of the TCRbeta library was carried out with unique molecular identifiers. TCRdb reprocessed the PCR reads via MiXCR and lists one record per CDR3 protein. Here the sample spans 250,000 to 300,000 distinct CDR3 sequences, roughly 7.8% being singletons. Sequencing used peripheral blood, obtained 360 days after TCRalphabeta/CD19-depleted stem cell transplant. The source is a female patient aged 2-10 years who had a stem cell transplant for Fanconi anemia, so the T cells may come from the graft donor.

This clonotype was seen many times. The chain links TRBV7-2 to TRBJ2-7, with 7 bases fitting TRBD2. This CDR3 comprises 13 residues. The V segment lost 4 bases and the J segment 2 bases; nucleotides outside the gene matches: 2. Germline V CDR1 and CDR2: SGHTA, FQGNSA. The CDR3 here is CASSSGLAYEQYF. The DNA of the CDR3 is TGTGCCAGCAGCTCAGGACTAGCCTACGAGCAGTACTTC. Full variable domain (remainder filled in from reference TRBV7-2 and TRBJ2-7): GAGVSQSPSNKVTEKGKDVELRCDPISGHTALYWYRQSLGQGLEFLIYFQGNSAPDKSGLPSDRFSAERTGGSVSTLTIQRTQQEDSAVYLCASSSGLAYEQYFGPGTRLTVT.

The gene calls are TRBV20-1 and TRBJ1-6; D remains ambiguous. V lost 4 bases and J 7 bases, leaving 14 bases between the germline ends. Germline-derived CDR1 and CDR2 are DFQATT and SNEGSKA (reference sequence). The CDR3 consists of 14 residues. CDR3 amino acids: CSATIRSRNSPLHF. The CDR3 nucleotides are TGCAGTGCTACGATCCGCAGCCGCAATTCACCCCTCCACTTT.

The sample holds many counts of this clonotype. The V gene is TRBV29-1, the J gene TRBJ2-5; 8 bases fit TRBD2. Germline-derived CDR1 and CDR2 are SQVTM and ANQGSEA. The J segment lost 2 bases and the V segment lost 7 bases, leaving 12 bases of the junction unmatched. The CDR3 extends over 15 amino acids. CDR3 in amino acids: CSARPVAGSQETQYF. The CDR3 DNA is TGCAGCGCACGACCCGTAGCGGGGTCACAAGAGACCCAGTACTTC.

In its sample, this clonotype was seen many times. CDR3 sequence reads: CASSQNGDGYEQYV. The CDR3 DNA follows: TGTGCCAGCTCACAGAACGGGGACGGCTACGAGCAGTACGTC. The chain couples TRBV18 to TRBJ2-7; TRBD1 or TRBD2 may be the D gene (5 bases each). The CDR3 sequence is 14 residues long. V gave up 4 bases and J gave up 3 bases, with 13 bases separating them. The germline CDR1 and CDR2 sequences are KGHSH and LQKENI.

This clonotype was counted at least ten times. The chain has TRBV28 and TRBJ2-2, with TRBD2 identical over 7 bases. Germline lookup yields CDR1 MDHEN and CDR2 SYDVKM. The CDR3 contains 15 residues. Trimming at V came to 3 bases and at J to 3 bases, leaving 4 bases not matched to a gene. CDR3 in amino acids: CASSFSSGYTGELFF. Here the CDR3 DNA reads TGTGCCAGCAGTTTTTCTAGCGGATACACCGGGGAGCTGTTTTTT.

This clonotype was seen ten or more times. The genes are TRBV9 and TRBJ2-2, with 10 bases aligning to TRBD2. Germline lookup yields CDR1 SGDLS and CDR2 YYNGEE. The V gene end was trimmed by 1 base and the J gene end by 8 bases; junction bases not matched to a gene: 2. The CDR3 extends over 14 amino acids. The chain's CDR3 is CASSVLAGDGELFF. CDR3 sequence (DNA): TGTGCCAGCAGCGTACTAGCGGGGGATGGGGAGCTGTTTTTT.

Ten or more counts support this clonotype. The chain is built from TRBV5-5 and TRBJ2-7; D remains unclear. This CDR3 comprises 14 residues. Trimming left V 0 bases short and J 0 bases short, with 7 bases between. Per germline, CDR1 SGHKS and CDR2 YYEKEE (reference sequence). The CDR3 region is CASSLAVSSYEQYF. In nucleotides, the CDR3 is TGTGCCAGCAGCTTGGCAGTTTCCTCCTACGAGCAGTACTTC.

This clonotype was recorded a few times. The chain couples TRBV5-5 to TRBJ2-2; TRBD1 might be the D (6 bases). The germline V gene has CDR1 SGHKS and CDR2 YYEKEE (reference sequence). This CDR3 spans 15 amino acids. Trimming cost V 3 bases and J 3 bases, with 12 bases left between them. DNA for the CDR3: TGTGCCAGCAGCTGGTGGGACACCCACACCGGGGAGCTGTTTTTT. Amino acid sequence: CASSWWDTHTGELFF.

This clonotype was counted ten times or more. The J gene is TRBJ2-1, the V gene TRBV4-1; D is unresolved. Germline CDR1 and CDR2: MGHRA and YSYEKL. The CDR3 is 15 residues long. Trimming left V 0 bases short and J 8 bases short, with 14 bases between. The CDR3 is CASSQDQGYLHEQFF. The CDR3 bases are TGCGCCAGCAGCCAAGATCAAGGCTACCTACATGAGCAGTTCTTC.

This clonotype was counted ten times or more. The chain links TRBV2 to TRBJ2-2; D possibly corresponds to TRBD1 (5 bases). CDR3 size: 14 residues. V lost 10 bases, J lost 1 base, and 13 bases lay in between. The V gene's germline CDR1 is SNHLY and CDR2 FYNNEI. The CDR3 loop reads CATARRGNTGELFF. CDR3 coding DNA: TGTGCCACAGCCAGAAGGGGGAACACCGGGGAGCTGTTTTTT.

This clonotype occurred many times. The chain couples TRBV29-1 to TRBJ1-2; 7 bases agree with TRBD1. Germline-derived CDR1 and CDR2 are SQVTM and ANQGSEA. Trimming at V came to 1 base and at J to 6 bases, leaving 5 bases not matched to a gene. The length of the CDR3 is 13 residues. The CDR3 here is CSVEVDRVNGYTF. The CDR3 DNA follows: TGCAGCGTTGAAGTCGACAGGGTAAATGGCTACACCTTC.

This clonotype was seen ten or more times. This chain links TRBV20-1 with TRBJ2-5; 10 nucleotides agree with TRBD2. The germline CDR1 and CDR2 sequences are DFQATT and SNEGSKA (reference sequence). The CDR3 runs 13 residues. Written as DNA, the CDR3 is TGCAGCGTTCTAGCGGGAGAGGGGGAGACCCAGTACTTC. This encodes CSVLAGEGETQYF.

Ten or more counts support this clonotype. This chain links TRBV5-1 with TRBJ2-2; D assignment may be TRBD1 or TRBD2 (5 bases each). V was pared by 0 bases and J by 0 bases, with 9 bases between. The CDR3 runs 16 residues. Germline CDR1 is SGHRS and CDR2 is YFSETQ. The CDR3 nucleotides read TGCGCCAGCAGCTTGGTACGGGGCTCGAACACCGGGGAGCTGTTTTTT. This sequence encodes CASSLVRGSNTGELFF.

In its sample, this clonotype was seen many times. The chain links TRBV6-5 to TRBJ2-7; TRBD1 agrees at 8 bases. Germline trimming cut 5 bases from V and 4 bases from J; bases unmatched to any gene: 7. This CDR3 comprises 14 residues. CDR1 and CDR2 (germline): MNHEY, SVGAGI. CDR3: CASSHRTGRYEQYF. CDR3 bases: TGTGCCAGCAGTCACAGGACAGGGAGATACGAGCAGTACTTC.

The chain couples TRBV27 to TRBJ1-1, with a tentative D call TRBD1 (6 bases). Germline V gene lookup returns CDR1 MNHEY and CDR2 SMNVEV (reference sequence). The CDR3 totals 13 residues. V lost 8 bases and J 5 bases, leaving 15 bases between the germline ends. CDR3 DNA sequence: TGTGCCAGCCGCCCGGGACATTATACTGAAGCTTTCTTT. Translated: CASRPGHYTEAFF.

This clonotype was observed a handful of times. The rearrangement joins TRBV4-2 to TRBJ2-5; 7 nucleotides match TRBD1. CDR1 is LGHNA and CDR2 is YNFKEQ in the germline V gene. With 5 bases clipped from V and 5 bases from J, the junction kept 5 bases outside the gene matches. This CDR3 contains 13 residues. CDR3 DNA: TGTGCCAGCAGCGCCACAGGGGACGAGACCCAGTACTTC. This encodes CASSATGDETQYF.

This clonotype was recorded many times. The V and J genes are TRBV11-1 and TRBJ1-2; D uncertain. This CDR3 spans 13 amino acids. Trimming removed 5 bases at V and 0 bases at J, with 7 bases between. The V gene's germline CDR1 is SGHAT and CDR2 FQDESV (reference sequence). The CDR3 nucleotides read TGTGCCAGCAGCCCAAGTCCTAACTATGGCTACACCTTC. Its translation is CASSPSPNYGYTF.

This clonotype was seen repeatedly, ten times or more. The genes are TRBV20-1 and TRBJ1-1; D gene unclear. The CDR3 sequence is 11 residues long. With 2 bases removed from V and 8 bases from J, the gap between germline ends came to 9 bases. Germline CDR1 is DFQATT and CDR2 is SNEGSKA (reference sequence). The DNA of the CDR3 is TGCAGTGCTAGAATGATTGGAGAAGCTTTCTTT. Its protein product is CSARMIGEAFF.

The chain employs TRBV6-5 and TRBJ2-1, with TRBD2 as a possible D gene (6 bases). The CDR3 spans 16 residues. V gave up 6 bases and J gave up 6 bases, with 21 bases separating them. Germline values: CDR1 MNHEY, CDR2 SVGAGI. The CDR3 spells CASSYKVGGHGNEQFF. The CDR3 nucleotides are TGTGCCAGCAGCTACAAGGTGGGAGGTCATGGCAATGAGCAGTTCTTC.

This clonotype appeared many times. The chain combines TRBV7-3 with TRBJ2-3, with 9 bases aligning to TRBD1. The ends lost 5 bases at V and 2 bases at J; junction bases unmatched: 8. CDR3 length equals 16 residues. CDR1 SGHTA and CDR2 FQGTGA come from the germline V gene. The CDR3: CASSPWRTGVTDTQYF. The CDR3 DNA follows: TGTGCCAGCAGCCCTTGGCGGACAGGGGTCACAGATACGCAGTATTTT.

This clonotype was detected a few times. The rearrangement uses TRBV27 and TRBJ2-1, with TRBD2 matching over 11 bases. V dropped 1 base and J dropped 9; count of bases not matched to a gene: 5. The CDR3 runs to 15 residues. In germline, CDR1 is MNHEY, CDR2 SMNVEV (reference sequence). The CDR3 reads CASSLFSGGASEQFF. The CDR3 DNA follows: TGTGCCAGCAGTTTATTTAGCGGGGGGGCGAGTGAGCAGTTCTTC.

This clonotype was detected only a few times. The chain couples TRBV6-2 or TRBV6-3 to TRBJ2-7; D possibly corresponds to TRBD2 (6 bases). The germline V and J ends were trimmed by 6 bases and 3 bases, with 15 bases remaining between them. Germline CDR1 is MNHEY and CDR2 is SVGEGT. The CDR3 runs 14 residues. For the CDR3, the DNA is TGTGCCAGCAGCCGCGGGACCGCCCTCTACGAGCAGTACGTC. It yields the protein CASSRGTALYEQYV.

This clonotype was observed at least ten times. The J gene is TRBJ2-7, the V gene TRBV12-3 or TRBV12-4; D is possibly TRBD1 (6 bases). V was shortened by 6 bases and J by 0 bases, with 12 bases between the two germline ends. This CDR3 is 14 amino acids long. CDR3: CASRGAQHSYEQYF. In DNA form, the CDR3 reads TGTGCCAGCAGGGGGGCTCAACACTCCTACGAGCAGTACTTC.

This clonotype has ten or more counts. The chain carries TRBV5-1 and TRBJ2-5, with TRBD1 matching over 7 bases. The junction had 8 bases not matched to a gene; V was cut back by 1 base and J by 5 bases. CDR1 and CDR2 from the germline V gene are SGHRS and YFSETQ. The CDR3 spans 15 residues. The DNA for the CDR3 is TGCGCCAGCAGCTTGTTGGTCGGGGACAGTGAGACCCAGTACTTC. It yields the protein CASSLLVGDSETQYF.

Many counts were recorded for this clonotype. V is TRBV5-1 and J is TRBJ2-5; 11 nucleotides align to TRBD2. CDR1 and CDR2 (germline): SGHRS, YFSETQ. V shed 6 bases and J 4 bases; nucleotides not matched to a gene: 8. The CDR3 is 15 amino acids. Written as DNA, the CDR3 is TGCGCCAGCACAAGCCGGCTAGCGGGAGGAGAGACCCAGTACTTC. It yields the protein CASTSRLAGGETQYF.